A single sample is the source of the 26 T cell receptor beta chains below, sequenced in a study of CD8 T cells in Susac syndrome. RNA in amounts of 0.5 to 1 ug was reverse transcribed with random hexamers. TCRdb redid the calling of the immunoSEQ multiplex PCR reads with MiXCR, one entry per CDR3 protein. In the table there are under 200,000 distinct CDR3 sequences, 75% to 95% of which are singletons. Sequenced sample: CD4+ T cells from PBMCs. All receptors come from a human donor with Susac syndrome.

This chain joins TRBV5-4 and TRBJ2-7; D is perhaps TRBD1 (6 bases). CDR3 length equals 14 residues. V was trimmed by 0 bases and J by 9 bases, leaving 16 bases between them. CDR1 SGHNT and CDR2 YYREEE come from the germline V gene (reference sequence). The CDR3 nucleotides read TGTGCCAGCAGCTTGGACCCAGGGGAATTCGCGCAGTACTTC. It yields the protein CASSLDPGEFAQYF.

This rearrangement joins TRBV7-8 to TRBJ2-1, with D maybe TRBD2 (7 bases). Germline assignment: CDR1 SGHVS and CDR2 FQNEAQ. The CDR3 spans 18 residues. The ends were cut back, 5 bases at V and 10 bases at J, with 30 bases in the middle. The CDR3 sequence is CASSPDSVGGPKRMEQFF. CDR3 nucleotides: TGTGCCAGCAGCCCAGATAGTGTGGGGGGGCCGAAGCGGATGGAGCAGTTCTTC.

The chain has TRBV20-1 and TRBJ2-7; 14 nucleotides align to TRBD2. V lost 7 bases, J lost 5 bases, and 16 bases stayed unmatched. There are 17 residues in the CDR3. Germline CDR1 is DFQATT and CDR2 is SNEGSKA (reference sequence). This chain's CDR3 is CSVKGLTGTSGSNEQYF. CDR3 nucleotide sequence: TGCAGTGTAAAGGGGCTTACCGGGACTAGCGGGAGCAACGAGCAGTACTTC.

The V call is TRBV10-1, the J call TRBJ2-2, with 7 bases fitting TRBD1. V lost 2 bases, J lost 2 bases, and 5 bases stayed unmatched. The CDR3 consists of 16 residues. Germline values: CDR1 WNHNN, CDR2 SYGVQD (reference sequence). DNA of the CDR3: TGCGCCAGCAGTGAGGGGACAGAAATAAACACCGGGGAGCTGTTTTTT. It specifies CASSEGTEINTGELFF.

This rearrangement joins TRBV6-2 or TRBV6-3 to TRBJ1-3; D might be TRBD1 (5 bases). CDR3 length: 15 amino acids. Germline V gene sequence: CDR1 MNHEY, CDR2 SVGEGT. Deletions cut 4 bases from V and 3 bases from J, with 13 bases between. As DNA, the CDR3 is TGTGCCAGCAGTTTGCCGGGACGGCGTGGAAACACCATATATTTT. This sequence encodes CASSLPGRRGNTIYF.

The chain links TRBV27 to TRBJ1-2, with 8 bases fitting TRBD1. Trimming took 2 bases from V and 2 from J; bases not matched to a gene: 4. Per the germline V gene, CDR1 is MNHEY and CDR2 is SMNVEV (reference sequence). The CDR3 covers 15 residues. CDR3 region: CASSLGTGGNYGYTF. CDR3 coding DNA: TGTGCCAGCAGTTTAGGAACAGGGGGGAACTATGGCTACACCTTC.

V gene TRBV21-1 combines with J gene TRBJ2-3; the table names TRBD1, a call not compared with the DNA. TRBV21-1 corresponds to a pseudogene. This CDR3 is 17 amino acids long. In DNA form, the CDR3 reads TGTGCCAGCAGCGCACAACCTAGCGCCCCTAGCACAGATACGCAGTATTTT. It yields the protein CASSAQPSAPSTDTQYF.

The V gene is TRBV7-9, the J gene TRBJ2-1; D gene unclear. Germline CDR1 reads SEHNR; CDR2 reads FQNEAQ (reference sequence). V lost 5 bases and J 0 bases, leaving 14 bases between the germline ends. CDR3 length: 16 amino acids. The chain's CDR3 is CASSPATQRSYNEQFF. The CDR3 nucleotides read TGTGCCAGCAGCCCCGCAACTCAACGCTCCTACAATGAGCAGTTCTTC.

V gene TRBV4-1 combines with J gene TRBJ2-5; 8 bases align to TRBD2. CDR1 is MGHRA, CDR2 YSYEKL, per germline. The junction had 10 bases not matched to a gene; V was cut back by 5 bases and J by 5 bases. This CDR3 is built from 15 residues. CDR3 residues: CASSRTGGPSETQYF. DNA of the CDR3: TGCGCCAGCAGCAGGACGGGGGGGCCTTCCGAGACCCAGTACTTC.

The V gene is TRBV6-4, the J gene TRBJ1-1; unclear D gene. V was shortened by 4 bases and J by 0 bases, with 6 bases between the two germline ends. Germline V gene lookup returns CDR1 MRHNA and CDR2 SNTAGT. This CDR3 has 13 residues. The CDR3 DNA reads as TGTGCCAGCAGTGCCAGACTGAACACTGAAGCTTTCTTT. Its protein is CASSARLNTEAFF.

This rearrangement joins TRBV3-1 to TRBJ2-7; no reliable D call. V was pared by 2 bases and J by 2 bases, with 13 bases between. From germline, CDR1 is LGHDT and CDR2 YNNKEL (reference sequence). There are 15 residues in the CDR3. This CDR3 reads CASSQLTHQAYEQYF. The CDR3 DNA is TGTGCCAGCAGCCAACTAACCCACCAAGCCTACGAGCAGTACTTC.

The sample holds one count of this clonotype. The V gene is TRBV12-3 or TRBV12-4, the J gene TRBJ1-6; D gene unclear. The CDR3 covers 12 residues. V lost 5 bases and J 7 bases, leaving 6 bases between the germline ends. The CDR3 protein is CASSMTNSPLHF. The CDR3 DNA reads TGTGCCAGCAGTATGACAAATTCACCCCTCCACTTT.

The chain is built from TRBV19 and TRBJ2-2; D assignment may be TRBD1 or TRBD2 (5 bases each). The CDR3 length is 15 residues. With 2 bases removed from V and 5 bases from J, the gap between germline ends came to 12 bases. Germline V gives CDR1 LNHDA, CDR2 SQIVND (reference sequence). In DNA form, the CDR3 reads TGTGCCAGTAGTATAAGGGGCCGGGGTACCGGGGAGCTGTTTTTT. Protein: CASSIRGRGTGELFF.

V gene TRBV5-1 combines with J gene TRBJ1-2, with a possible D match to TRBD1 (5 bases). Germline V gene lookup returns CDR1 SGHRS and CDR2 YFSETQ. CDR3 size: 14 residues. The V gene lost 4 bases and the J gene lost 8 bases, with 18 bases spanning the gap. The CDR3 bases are TGCGCCAGCAGCCCGGGTGTAGGGGCGGGCGGCTACACCTTC. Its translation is CASSPGVGAGGYTF.

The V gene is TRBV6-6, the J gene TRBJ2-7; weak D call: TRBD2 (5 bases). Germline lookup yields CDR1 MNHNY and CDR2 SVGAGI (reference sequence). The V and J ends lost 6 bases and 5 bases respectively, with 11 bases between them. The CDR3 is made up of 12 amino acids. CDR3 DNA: TGTGCCAGCAGAGAGGGCAAAAACGAGCAGTACTTC. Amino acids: CASREGKNEQYF.

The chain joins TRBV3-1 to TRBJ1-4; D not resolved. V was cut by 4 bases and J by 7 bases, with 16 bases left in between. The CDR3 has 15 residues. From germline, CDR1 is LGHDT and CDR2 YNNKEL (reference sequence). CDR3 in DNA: TGTGCCAGCAGCCCCGGACGGTTGGGGAGTGAAAAACTGTTTTTT. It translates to CASSPGRLGSEKLFF.

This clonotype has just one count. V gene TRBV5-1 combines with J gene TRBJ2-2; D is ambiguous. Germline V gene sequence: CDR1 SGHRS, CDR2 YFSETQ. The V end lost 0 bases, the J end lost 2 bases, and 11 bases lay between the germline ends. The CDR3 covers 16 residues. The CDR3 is CASSLEGIINTGELFF. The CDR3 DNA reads TGCGCCAGCAGCTTGGAGGGCATTATTAACACCGGGGAGCTGTTTTTT.

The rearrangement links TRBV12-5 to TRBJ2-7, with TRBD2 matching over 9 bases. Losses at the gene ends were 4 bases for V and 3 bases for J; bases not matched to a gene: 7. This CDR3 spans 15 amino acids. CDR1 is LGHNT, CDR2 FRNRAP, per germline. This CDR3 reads CASGCRLADLYEQYF. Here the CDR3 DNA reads TGTGCTAGTGGTTGCCGACTAGCGGACCTCTACGAGCAGTACTTC.

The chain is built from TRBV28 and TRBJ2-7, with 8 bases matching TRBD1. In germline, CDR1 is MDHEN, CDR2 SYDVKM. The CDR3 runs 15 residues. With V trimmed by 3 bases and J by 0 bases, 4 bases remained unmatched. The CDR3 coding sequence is TGTGCCAGCAGTTTTTTGACAGGGGACTCCTACGAGCAGTACTTC. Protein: CASSFLTGDSYEQYF.

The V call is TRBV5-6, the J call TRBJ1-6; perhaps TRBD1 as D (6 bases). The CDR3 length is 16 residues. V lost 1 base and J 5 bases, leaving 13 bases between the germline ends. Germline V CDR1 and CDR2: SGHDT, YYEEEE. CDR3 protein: CASSLNFGQNNSPLHF. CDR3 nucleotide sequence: TGTGCCAGCAGCTTGAATTTTGGACAGAATAATTCACCCCTCCACTTT.

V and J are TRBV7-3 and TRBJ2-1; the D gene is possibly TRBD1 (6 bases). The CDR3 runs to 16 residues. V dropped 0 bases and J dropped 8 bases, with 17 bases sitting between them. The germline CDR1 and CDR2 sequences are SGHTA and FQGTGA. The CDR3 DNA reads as TGTGCCAGCAGCTTAACCCCGGGACACCCTCTCGATGAGCAGTTCTTC. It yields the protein CASSLTPGHPLDEQFF.

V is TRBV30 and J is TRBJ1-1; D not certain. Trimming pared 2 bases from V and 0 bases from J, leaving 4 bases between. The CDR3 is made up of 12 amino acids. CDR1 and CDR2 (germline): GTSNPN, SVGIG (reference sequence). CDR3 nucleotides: TGTGCCTGGAGTCCGATGAACACTGAAGCTTTCTTT. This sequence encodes CAWSPMNTEAFF. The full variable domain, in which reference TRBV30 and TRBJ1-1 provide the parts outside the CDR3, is SQTIHQWPATLVQPVGSPLSLECTVEGTSNPNLYWYRQAAGRGLQLLFYSVGIGQISSEVPQNLSASRPQDRQFILSSKKLLLSDSGFYLCAWSPMNTEAFFGQGTRLTVV.

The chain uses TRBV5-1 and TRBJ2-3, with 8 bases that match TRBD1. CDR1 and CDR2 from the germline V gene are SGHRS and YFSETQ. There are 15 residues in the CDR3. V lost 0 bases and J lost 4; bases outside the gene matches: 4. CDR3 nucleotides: TGCGCCAGCAGCTTGGTGCAGGGGGCATCAGATACGCAGTATTTT. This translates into CASSLVQGASDTQYF. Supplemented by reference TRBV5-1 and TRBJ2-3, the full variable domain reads KAGVTQTPRYLIKTRGQQVTLSCSPISGHRSVSWYQQTPGQGLQFLFEYFSETQRNKGNFPGRFSGRQFSNSRSEMNVSTLELGDSALYLCASSLVQGASDTQYFGPGTRLTVL.

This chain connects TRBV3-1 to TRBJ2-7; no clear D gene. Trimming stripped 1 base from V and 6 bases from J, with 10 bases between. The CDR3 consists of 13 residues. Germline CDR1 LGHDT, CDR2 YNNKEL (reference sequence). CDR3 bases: TGTGCCAGCAGCCAAGTCCAAGGGTTCGAGCAGTACTTC. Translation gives CASSQVQGFEQYF.

The chain's CDR3 is CASSPSVETQYF. The CDR3 coding sequence is TGTGCCAGCTCACCATCAGTTGAGACCCAGTACTTC. V and J are TRBV18 and TRBJ2-5; D unclear. There are 12 residues in the CDR3. The V gene's germline CDR1 is KGHSH and CDR2 LQKENI. Trimming pared 2 bases from V and 5 bases from J, leaving 6 bases between.

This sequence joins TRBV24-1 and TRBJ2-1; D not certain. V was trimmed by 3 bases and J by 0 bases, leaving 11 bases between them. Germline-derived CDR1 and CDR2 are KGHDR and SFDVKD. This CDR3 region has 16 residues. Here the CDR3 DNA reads TGTGCCACCAGTGATCGAGACCTAGTCTCCTACAATGAGCAGTTCTTC. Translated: CATSDRDLVSYNEQFF.